One and the same sample provided the 5 T cell receptor beta chains below, sequenced in a study of blood T cell repertoires in COVID-19. The table came from immunoSEQ multiplex PCR; TCRdb's copy has only in-frame clones and leaves some out. The sample has about 350,000 clones, about 90% seen once; the top ten hold approximately 1%. The sequenced material came from PBMCs or T cells enriched from blood (not recorded which). These receptors all come from a woman aged 25 to 45 who had recovered from COVID-19.

V usage is TRBV4-1 and J usage is TRBJ1-2, with D uncertain. The CDR3 spans 15 residues. Trimming stripped 1 base from V and 3 bases from J, with 12 bases between. Germline V gene lookup returns CDR1 MGHRA and CDR2 YSYEKL. The CDR3 protein is CASSQVFMQDYGYTF. Here the CDR3 DNA reads TGCGCCAGCAGCCAAGTTTTCATGCAGGACTATGGCTACACCTTC.

The chain employs TRBV9 and TRBJ1-6; D may be TRBD1 (6 bases). This CDR3 comprises 15 residues. Trimming removed 3 bases at V and 5 bases at J, with 12 bases between. Germline lookup yields CDR1 SGDLS and CDR2 YYNGEE. CDR3 loop: CASSGQTGHNSPLHF. The CDR3, as DNA: TGTGCCAGCAGCGGGCAGACAGGCCATAATTCACCCCTCCACTTT.

The rearrangement links TRBV9 to TRBJ2-1; 7 bases agree with TRBD1. Germline V gives CDR1 SGDLS, CDR2 YYNGEE. CDR3 length: 14 amino acids. Losses at the gene ends were 0 bases for V and 8 bases for J; bases not matched to a gene: 5. In DNA, the CDR3 is TGTGCCAGCAGCGTAGTTGGCCAGGGGGATGAGCAGTTCTTC. It is translated as CASSVVGQGDEQFF.

The chain is built from TRBV16 and TRBJ2-5; 9 bases are a match to TRBD1. The CDR3 is made up of 14 amino acids. Germline-derived CDR1 and CDR2 are KGHSY and FQNENV. V gave up 4 bases and J gave up 7 bases; unmatched junction bases: 7. The CDR3 sequence: CASSLRDRESTQYF. The CDR3 nucleotides are TGTGCCAGCAGCCTAAGGGACAGGGAGTCGACCCAGTACTTC.

Concerning this clone: This CDR3 is also generated by other DNA sequences in the sample. V gene TRBV5-5 combines with J gene TRBJ2-7, with a tentative D call TRBD1 (5 bases). CDR3 length equals 13 residues. Germline V lookup: CDR1 SGHKS, CDR2 YYEKEE (reference sequence). Trimming removed 2 bases from V and 0 bases from J, with 6 bases in between. The CDR3 reads CASSFQGSYEQYF. The CDR3 bases are TGTGCCAGCAGCTTCCAGGGCTCCTACGAGCAGTACTTC.